Shown below are 16 T cell receptor beta chains from a single sample sequenced in a study of blood T cell repertoires in COVID-19. TCRdb keeps only in-frame clones here, not all; method: immunoSEQ multiplex PCR. The sample has some 460,000 clones; roughly 89% are singletons. The sequencing sample was made of peripheral blood. All receptors come from a woman under 40 with acute or convalescent COVID-19.

The count of this clone is one. Here the CDR3 reads CASNSSGGASGEQFF. The CDR3 bases are TGTGCCAGCAACTCTAGCGGGGGGGCCTCTGGTGAGCAGTTCTTC. V and J are TRBV21-1 and TRBJ2-1; the table's D gene call, TRBD2, was not cross checked with the DNA. TRBV21-1 has pseudogene status. This CDR3 is built from 15 residues.

V is TRBV7-2 and J is TRBJ2-1; possibly TRBD1 for D (5 bases). The CDR3 spans 14 residues. Germline V CDR1 and CDR2: SGHTA, FQGNSA. The V end was cut by 0 bases, the J end by 3 bases, with 6 bases between. The CDR3 bases are TGTGCCAGCAGCTTAGCGGGGCGCTACAATGAGCAGTTCTTC. Its protein is CASSLAGRYNEQFF.

The chain's CDR3 is CASSLQQGNTGELFF. CDR3 in DNA: TGCGCCAGCAGCTTGCAACAGGGTAACACCGGGGAGCTGTTTTTT. This rearrangement joins TRBV5-1 to TRBJ2-2; the D gene is possibly TRBD1 (6 bases). Trimming cost V 1 base and J 2 bases, with 9 bases left between them. CDR3 length: 15 residues. Germline V lookup: CDR1 SGHRS, CDR2 YFSETQ.

V is TRBV7-3 and J is TRBJ2-1; 10 nucleotides line up with TRBD2. V dropped 5 bases and J dropped 1; count of bases not matched to a gene: 5. The germline V gene has CDR1 SGHTA and CDR2 FQGTGA. The CDR3 extends over 16 amino acids. The CDR3 spells CASSLSGGASYNEQFF. The CDR3 nucleotides are TGTGCCAGCAGCCTCAGCGGGGGGGCATCCTACAATGAGCAGTTCTTC. The full variable domain, its missing parts supplied by reference TRBV7-3 and TRBJ2-1, is GAGVSQTPSNKVTEKGKYVELRCDPISGHTALYWYRQSLGQGPEFLIYFQGTGAADDSGLPNDRFFAVRPEGSVSTLKIQRTERGDSAVYLCASSLSGGASYNEQFFGPGTRLTVL.

The V gene is TRBV3-1 (or the pseudogene TRBV3-2), the J gene TRBJ2-5; a possible D gene is TRBD1 (5 bases). The CDR3 contains 14 residues. The germline CDR1 and CDR2 sequences are LGHDT and YNNKEL (reference sequence). With 0 bases removed from V and 3 bases from J, the gap between germline ends came to 8 bases. Here the CDR3 DNA reads TGTGCCAGCAGCCAAGAACAGGCTGAAGAGACCCAGTACTTC. This translates into CASSQEQAEETQYF.

The chain has TRBV6-2 or TRBV6-3 and TRBJ1-5; D may be TRBD1 (5 bases). V was clipped by 6 bases and J by 5 bases, with 20 bases between them. The length of the CDR3 is 16 residues. The germline V gene has CDR1 MNHEY and CDR2 SVGEGT. The CDR3 protein is CASSRGHIGWDQPQHF. Written as DNA, the CDR3 is TGTGCCAGCAGCCGCGGACATATAGGCTGGGATCAGCCCCAGCATTTT.

This clone showed up many times. The chain is built from TRBV3-1 (or the pseudogene TRBV3-2) and TRBJ2-1, with 12 bases lining up with TRBD2. The germline gives CDR1 LGHDT, CDR2 YNNKEL (reference sequence). Germline trimming cut 4 bases from V and 5 bases from J; bases unmatched to any gene: 9. This CDR3 has 17 residues. CDR3: CASSPGLAGYLHNEQFF. In DNA, the CDR3 is TGTGCCAGCAGCCCAGGACTAGCGGGGTACCTACACAATGAGCAGTTCTTC.

This clone was observed a handful of times. V usage is TRBV4-1 and J usage is TRBJ1-2, with 9 bases matching TRBD1. Germline V gene sequence: CDR1 MGHRA, CDR2 YSYEKL. J lost 3 bases, V lost 2 bases, and 4 bases had no gene match. This CDR3 has 15 amino acids. The chain's CDR3 is CASSQTGGLDYGYTF. The CDR3 region has the DNA TGCGCCAGCAGCCAAACAGGGGGCTTGGACTATGGCTACACCTTC.

The rearrangement uses TRBV19 and TRBJ1-3; no firm D call. This CDR3 has 14 amino acids. V lost 5 bases to trimming and J lost 5 bases, with 13 bases between them. Per germline, CDR1 LNHDA and CDR2 SQIVND (reference sequence). The CDR3 region has the DNA TGTGCCAGTAGTCCCGACTTGGTACGAAACACCATATATTTT. Translating it yields CASSPDLVRNTIYF. Using reference TRBV19 and TRBJ1-3 for the parts outside the CDR3, the full variable domain is DGGITQSPKYLFRKEGQNVTLSCEQNLNHDAMYWYRQDPGQGLRLIYYSQIVNDFQKGDIAEGYSVSREKKESFPLTVTSAQKNPTAFYLCASSPDLVRNTIYFGEGSWLTVV.

The rearrangement uses TRBV7-9 and TRBJ1-4; tentative D call: TRBD1 (5 bases). Trimming removed 1 base at V and 4 bases at J, with 7 bases between. This CDR3 region has 14 residues. From germline, CDR1 is SEHNR and CDR2 FQNEAQ (reference sequence). The CDR3 region is CASSLGRGNEKLFF. In DNA form, the CDR3 reads TGTGCCAGCAGCTTAGGAAGGGGTAATGAAAAACTGTTTTTT.

The chain uses TRBV30 and TRBJ2-1, with TRBD1 as a possible D gene (6 bases). The CDR3 contains 12 residues. The V gene lost 2 bases and the J gene lost 11 bases, with 13 bases spanning the gap. Per germline, CDR1 GTSNPN and CDR2 SVGIG (reference sequence). This CDR3 reads CAWSNQGDKQFF. CDR3 bases: TGTGCCTGGAGTAACCAAGGGGACAAGCAGTTCTTC.

The V gene is TRBV4-1, the J gene TRBJ1-2, with D tentatively TRBD1 (5 bases). Trimming removed 1 base at V and 2 bases at J, with 11 bases between. Germline V lookup: CDR1 MGHRA, CDR2 YSYEKL. The CDR3 is 15 residues long. CDR3 bases: TGCGCCAGCAGCCAAGCGACAGCGGGGAACTATGGCTACACCTTC. Translating gives CASSQATAGNYGYTF.

The chain carries TRBV28 and TRBJ2-3; no definite D call. CDR1 is MDHEN and CDR2 is SYDVKM in the germline V gene. The ends were cut back, 5 bases at V and 0 bases at J, with 12 bases in the middle. The CDR3 totals 15 residues. CDR3 bases: TGTGCCAGCAGTCCACGTCAAACTAGCACAGATACGCAGTATTTT. It yields the protein CASSPRQTSTDTQYF.

This clone was recorded once. V usage is TRBV6-5 and J usage is TRBJ1-3, with no clear D. The CDR3 sequence is 13 residues long. Germline CDR1 reads MNHEY; CDR2 reads SVGAGI. V lost 5 bases to trimming and J lost 4 bases, with 9 bases between them. CDR3 bases: TGTGCCAGCAGTATCAGTTTGGGAAACACCATATATTTT. It specifies CASSISLGNTIYF.

The chain carries TRBV6-2 or TRBV6-3 and TRBJ2-5, with TRBD2 matching 8 bases. The CDR3 totals 17 residues. Germline-derived CDR1 and CDR2 are MNHEY and SVGEGT. Losses at the gene ends were 4 bases for V and 1 base for J; bases not matched to a gene: 11. The CDR3 DNA follows: TGTGCCAGCAGTTCTCTCTACCTTAGCGGGGCCCAAGAGACCCAGTACTTC. This translates into CASSSLYLSGAQETQYF.

This clone was seen a handful of times. The V and J genes are TRBV6-5 and TRBJ1-5, with 8 nucleotides matching TRBD1. This CDR3 has 15 residues. Germline V gives CDR1 MNHEY, CDR2 SVGAGI. V shed 9 bases, J shed 2 bases, and the junction held 9 bases outside the gene matches. CDR3 DNA: TGTGCCAGGTCTCGGGACAGGCAACGCAATCAGCCCCAGCATTTT. Encoded protein: CARSRDRQRNQPQHF.